This is a list of T cell receptor beta chains from one sample in a study of blood T cell repertoires in COVID-19. Sequencing used immunoSEQ multiplex PCR; TCRdb keeps in-frame clones, though not all of them. Here the sample spans fewer than 200,000 clones, 80% to 90% being singletons. Sequencing used peripheral blood. The receptors here all came from a man aged 50 to 60 with active or convalescent COVID-19. Each CDR3 is given with its conserved first and last residue. D genes are given only for firm matches. Clone size is given for some rows only: seen once, a few or many times, or a class if the clone is expanded.

D gene,J gene,V gene,clone size,CDR3 DNA,CDR3 protein
-,TRBJ2-5,TRBV18,-,TGTGCCAGCTCGCTCCCCGGGACTGAAGAGACCCAGTACTTC,CASSLPGTEETQYF
-,TRBJ2-6,TRBV6-2/TRBV6-3,few,TGTGCCAGCAGCCATCCACCGGGACAAAGGGCCCCAGCTGTGGCCTCTGGGGCCAACGTCCTGACTTTC,CASSHPPGQRAPAVASGANVLTF
TRBD2,TRBJ2-5,TRBV11-3,-,TGTGCCAGCAGTCAGGCGGGAGGGACCCAGTACTTC,CASSQAGGTQYF
TRBD1,TRBJ2-3,TRBV28,-,TGTGCCAGCACCATCCGGGACAGGTTCACATATACGCAGTATTTT,CASTIRDRFTYTQYF
-,TRBJ2-7,TRBV25-1,-,TGTGCCAGCAGTGACCCTCTCGAAGCCGAGCAGTACTTC,CASSDPLEAEQYF
-,TRBJ1-5,TRBV5-6,-,TGTGCCAGCAGCTTGGCTGGGGCCTCTGTTCAGCCCCAGCATTTT,CASSLAGASVQPQHF
TRBD1,TRBJ1-1,TRBV3-1/TRBV3-2,-,TGTGCCAGCAGCCAAGTACAGGGGGCTCGGGCCACTGAAGCTTTCTTT,CASSQVQGARATEAFF
-,TRBJ2-1,TRBV3-1/TRBV3-2,-,TGTGCCAGCAGCCAAGATCGTGGCGGGGAAAACAATGAGCAGTTCTTC,CASSQDRGGENNEQFF
TRBD2,TRBJ2-2,TRBV7-2,-,TGTGCCAGCAGCCCGGGGGGGGTTAGCGGGGGGGCGCCCGGCGGGGAGCTGTTTTTT,CASSPGGVSGGAPGGELFF
TRBD1,TRBJ2-1,TRBV19,-,TGTGCCAGTAGTACCCAAACCGGGACAGGGGTCAACAATGAGCAGTTCTTC,CASSTQTGTGVNNEQFF
-,TRBJ1-1,TRBV6-5,once,TGTGCCAGCAGACTAAACACTGAAGCTTTCTTT,CASRLNTEAFF
-,TRBJ2-7,TRBV19,-,TGTGCCAGTAGTATAGTCCTGGGCCCCTGGGACGAGCAGTACTTC,CASSIVLGPWDEQYF
-,TRBJ1-2,TRBV28,-,TGTGCCAGCAGTTTTCCTACAGAAAACTATGGCTACACCTTC,CASSFPTENYGYTF
-,TRBJ1-1,TRBV5-1,once,TGCGCCAGCAGCGAGGGGAACACTGAAGCTTTCTTT,CASSEGNTEAFF
TRBD1,TRBJ2-5,TRBV6-6,-,TGTGCCAGCAGCGACAGGGGGGAGACCCAGTACTTC,CASSDRGETQYF
-,TRBJ1-1,TRBV6-5,-,TGTGCCAGCAGTTACCGAACAGGGAACACTGAAGCTTTCTTT,CASSYRTGNTEAFF
-,TRBJ1-2,TRBV2,-,TGTGCCAGCAGTGAAAGGTCTGGGGGGGCCTATGGCTACACCTTC,CASSERSGGAYGYTF
TRBD2,TRBJ2-2,TRBV5-1,-,TGCGCCAGCAGCTTGGTGGCTAGCGGGATGTCCGGGGAGCTGTTTTTT,CASSLVASGMSGELFF
-,TRBJ1-1,TRBV19,-,TGTGCCAGTAGTTGGGGAGTGAGGACTGAAGCTTTCTTT,CASSWGVRTEAFF
TRBD2,TRBJ2-5,TRBV5-1,-,TGCGCCAGCAGCTCGGCGGGTCGTAGTAGCGGGCGAGAGACCCAGTACTTC,CASSSAGRSSGRETQYF
TRBD1,TRBJ2-5,TRBV5-4,once,TGTGCCAGCAGCCCCGGGACAGGACAAGAGACCCAGTACTTC,CASSPGTGQETQYF
-,TRBJ1-2,TRBV2,-,TGTGCCAGCAGCGAACGTGGTCGGGAGGAGGGCTACACCTTC,CASSERGREEGYTF
-,TRBJ2-3,TRBV21-1,-,TGTGCCAGCACACGTTTAGCAGAGCAGGGGGAAACAGATACGCAGTATTTT,CASTRLAEQGETDTQYF
TRBD2,TRBJ2-5,TRBV6-4,-,TGTGCCCCTAGCGGGGAACAAGAGACCCAGTACTTC,CAPSGEQETQYF
-,TRBJ1-4,TRBV11-2,-,TGTGCCAGCAGCTTAGTGGAGGAAAAACTGTTTTTT,CASSLVEEKLFF
TRBD1,TRBJ1-2,TRBV7-3,-,TGTGCCAGCAGCTTAACTGGACAGGGAGCTGGGGGCTACACCTTC,CASSLTGQGAGGYTF
TRBD1,TRBJ1-4,TRBV5-5,-,TGTGCCAGCAGCCCTGGACAGGGGGAAAAACTGTTTTTT,CASSPGQGEKLFF
TRBD1,TRBJ1-1,TRBV15,-,TGTGCCACCAGCAGAGAGTGGCAGGGGGCGAGTGAAGCTTTCTTT,CATSREWQGASEAFF
-,TRBJ1-5,TRBV6-2/TRBV6-3,-,TGTGCCAGCAGTTCCCAGGGAAATCAGCCCCAGCATTTT,CASSSQGNQPQHF
TRBD1,TRBJ2-7,TRBV2,-,TGTGCCAGCAGTCTGGACAGGGGGTACGAGCAGTACTTC,CASSLDRGYEQYF
TRBD1,TRBJ2-5,TRBV3-1/TRBV3-2,-,TGTGCCAGCAGCCCGAGTAGGACAGGGTGGGCAACGGAGACCCAGTACTTC,CASSPSRTGWATETQYF
-,TRBJ1-4,TRBV19,-,TGTGCCACCCCTAAGCGTGGGGGGAATGAAAAACTGTTTTTT,CATPKRGGNEKLFF
-,TRBJ2-3,TRBV18,-,TGTGCCAGCTCACTAGCACCCCCTAGCACAGATACGCAGTATTTT,CASSLAPPSTDTQYF
-,TRBJ2-2,TRBV29-1,-,TGCAGCGTTCGTACCGGGGAGCTGTTTTTT,CSVRTGELFF
-,TRBJ2-6,TRBV19,few,TGTGCCAGTAGGGAGGGCAGCTCTGGGGCCAACGTCCTGACTTTC,CASREGSSGANVLTF
-,TRBJ2-3,TRBV27,-,TGTGCCAGCAGTTTGGCGGCGGTCCAGGATACGCAGTATTTT,CASSLAAVQDTQYF
TRBD1,TRBJ1-1,TRBV30,-,TGTGCCTGGAGGACCCGGGACAGGGCAAGAACTGAAGCTTTCTTT,CAWRTRDRARTEAFF
-,TRBJ2-1,TRBV3-1/TRBV3-2,-,TGTGCCAGCAGCCAAGGGGTGGGAGGCCCAAGGGAGGAGCAGTTCTTC,CASSQGVGGPREEQFF
-,TRBJ2-7,TRBV6-5,-,TGTGCCAGCAGTTACTCGATAGCCTCTCGGTTTTACGAGCAGTACTTC,CASSYSIASRFYEQYF
-,TRBJ2-3,TRBV28,-,TGTGCCAGCAGGACTGCAGGGTCTTCCCCAGATACGCAGTATTTT,CASRTAGSSPDTQYF
-,TRBJ2-3,TRBV6-5,-,TGTGCCACCGTAGGGGGTCCCGATACGCAGTATTTT,CATVGGPDTQYF
TRBD1,TRBJ2-4,TRBV4-3,-,TGCGCCAGCAGCCAAGACCAGGGGGCAAGGAACATTCAGTACTTC,CASSQDQGARNIQYF
TRBD2,TRBJ2-5,TRBV9,-,TGTGCCAGCAACGGCGGGAGGGCCCAAGAGACCCAGTACTTC,CASNGGRAQETQYF
TRBD2,TRBJ2-3,TRBV20-1,-,TGCAGTGCTAGTAGCGGGAGAGGCGCAGATACGCAGTATTTT,CSASSGRGADTQYF
TRBD1,TRBJ1-2,TRBV4-3,-,TGCGCCAGCAGCCAAGAAACCCCCGGGACAGGAGTCTATGGCTACACCTTC,CASSQETPGTGVYGYTF
-,TRBJ1-6,TRBV3-1/TRBV3-2,once,TGTGCCAGCAGCCTAAGGTGGGGCAATTCACCCCTCCACTTT,CASSLRWGNSPLHF
-,TRBJ2-5,TRBV7-9,-,TGTGCCAGCAAAAAATCTCTGGGGGCGGGTGAGACCCAGTACTTC,CASKKSLGAGETQYF
-,TRBJ2-1,TRBV29-1,-,TGCAGCGTTGTTCCCCGTATTACCTACAATGAGCAGTTCTTC,CSVVPRITYNEQFF
-,TRBJ2-5,TRBV19,-,TGTGCCAGTAGTATTGGTCTCAGAGGAGAGACCCAGTACTTC,CASSIGLRGETQYF
-,TRBJ1-1,TRBV6-4,-,TGTGCCAGCAGTTTCGGGGAGGGCACTGAAGCTTTCTTT,CASSFGEGTEAFF